The rows below give T cell receptor beta chains drawn from one sample of a study of low-dose radiotherapy and immunotherapy resistance in tumors. MiXCR, applied by TCRdb to the reads, yields one record per CDR3 protein. The sample records under 110,000 distinct CDR3 sequences, less than 25% being singletons. The source was PBMCs, collected after low-dose radiotherapy plus immunotherapy. The receptors come from a male donor with prostate cancer. Each CDR3 is given with its conserved first and last residue. A D gene is named only where the DNA matches it firmly. Only some rows state a clone size, as once, few, many or a class for expanded clones.

cdr3_aa: CASSYGYGAVENEQFF; cdr3_nt: TGTGCCAGCAGCTACGGGTACGGGGCTGTAGAAAATGAGCAGTTCTTC; j_call: TRBJ2-1; clone_size: many; d_call: NA; v_call: TRBV5-8
cdr3_aa: CASSKDGTYEQYF; cdr3_nt: TGTGCCAGCAGCAAAGACGGGACATACGAGCAGTACTTC; j_call: TRBJ2-7; clone_size: NA; d_call: NA; v_call: TRBV6-1
cdr3_aa: CASSVGSTSGDTQYF; cdr3_nt: TGTGCCAGCAGCGTAGGCAGCACTAGCGGGGATACGCAGTATTTT; j_call: TRBJ2-3; clone_size: many; d_call: TRBD2; v_call: TRBV9
cdr3_aa: CSARTGNNYGYTF; cdr3_nt: TGCAGTGCACGGACAGGGAATAACTATGGCTACACCTTC; j_call: TRBJ1-2; clone_size: many; d_call: TRBD1; v_call: TRBV20-1
cdr3_aa: CASTAAYRDTQYF; cdr3_nt: TGTGCCAGCACCGCAGCCTATCGGGATACGCAGTATTTT; j_call: TRBJ2-3; clone_size: many; d_call: NA; v_call: TRBV12-3/TRBV12-4
cdr3_aa: CASSSTVQETQYF; cdr3_nt: TGTGCCAGCAGTTCCACAGTACAAGAGACCCAGTACTTC; j_call: TRBJ2-5; clone_size: many; d_call: NA; v_call: TRBV12-3/TRBV12-4
cdr3_aa: CASSQVGLAASYEQYF; cdr3_nt: TGCGCCAGCAGCCAGGTCGGACTAGCGGCCTCCTACGAGCAGTACTTC; j_call: TRBJ2-7; clone_size: NA; d_call: TRBD2; v_call: TRBV4-1
cdr3_aa: CASSLRRSDYGYTF; cdr3_nt: TGTGCCAGCAGCCTTCGCCGGTCAGACTATGGCTACACCTTC; j_call: TRBJ1-2; clone_size: many; d_call: NA; v_call: TRBV3-1
cdr3_aa: CASSLGGTNYEQYF; cdr3_nt: TGTGCCAGCAGCTTAGGGGGGACAAATTACGAGCAGTACTTC; j_call: TRBJ2-7; clone_size: many; d_call: NA; v_call: TRBV7-2
cdr3_aa: CSAPTGAGRGTDTQYF; cdr3_nt: TGCAGTGCTCCGACTGGAGCGGGGAGAGGCACAGATACGCAGTATTTT; j_call: TRBJ2-3; clone_size: many; d_call: TRBD2; v_call: TRBV20-1
cdr3_aa: CASSQIAGGPDTQYF; cdr3_nt: TGTGCCAGCAGCCAAATAGCGGGGGGCCCAGATACGCAGTATTTT; j_call: TRBJ2-3; clone_size: NA; d_call: TRBD2; v_call: TRBV3-1
cdr3_aa: CASSGREKDTQYF; cdr3_nt: TGTGCCAGCAGCGGCCGAGAGAAGGATACGCAGTATTTT; j_call: TRBJ2-3; clone_size: many; d_call: NA; v_call: TRBV7-3
cdr3_aa: CASSKRDTQYF; cdr3_nt: TGTGCCAGCAGCAAACGGGATACGCAGTATTTT; j_call: TRBJ2-3; clone_size: many; d_call: NA; v_call: TRBV13
cdr3_aa: CASSRTGQGLYTF; cdr3_nt: TGTGCCAGCAGCCGAACCGGACAGGGACTCTACACCTTC; j_call: TRBJ1-2; clone_size: many; d_call: TRBD1; v_call: TRBV5-5
cdr3_aa: CASSLYGWEMNTEAFF; cdr3_nt: TGTGCCAGCAGCTTGTACGGTTGGGAGATGAACACTGAAGCTTTCTTT; j_call: TRBJ1-1; clone_size: many; d_call: NA; v_call: TRBV5-6
cdr3_aa: CASSDLTDTQYF; cdr3_nt: TGTGCCAGCAGTGACCTAACAGATACGCAGTATTTT; j_call: TRBJ2-3; clone_size: many; d_call: NA; v_call: TRBV6-5
cdr3_aa: CASINGGRQPQHF; cdr3_nt: TGTGCCAGCATTAATGGTGGCAGGCAGCCCCAGCATTTT; j_call: TRBJ1-5; clone_size: few; d_call: NA; v_call: TRBV27
cdr3_aa: CASSPDPQGPRPHGYTF; cdr3_nt: TGTGCCAGCTCACCAGATCCTCAGGGGCCCCGACCCCATGGCTACACCTTC; j_call: TRBJ1-2; clone_size: many; d_call: NA; v_call: TRBV18
cdr3_aa: CASRTTGPTSPYF; cdr3_nt: TGTGCCAGCAGGACAACGGGACCCACTTCGCCGTATTTT; j_call: TRBJ2-3; clone_size: many; d_call: NA; v_call: TRBV12-3/TRBV12-4
cdr3_aa: CSATEGAGGYEQYF; cdr3_nt: TGCAGTGCAACAGAGGGGGCAGGGGGGTACGAGCAGTACTTC; j_call: TRBJ2-7; clone_size: many; d_call: NA; v_call: TRBV20-1
cdr3_aa: CASSFDRGELFF; cdr3_nt: TGCGCCAGCAGCTTTGACCGTGGGGAGCTGTTTTTT; j_call: TRBJ2-2; clone_size: many; d_call: NA; v_call: TRBV5-1
cdr3_aa: CASSDGPGEIELFF; cdr3_nt: TGTGCCAGCAGCGACGGACCGGGAGAGATTGAGCTGTTTTTT; j_call: TRBJ2-2; clone_size: few; d_call: NA; v_call: TRBV7-9
cdr3_aa: CASSLGPNEQYF; cdr3_nt: TGTGCCAGCAGCTTAGGACCAAACGAGCAGTACTTC; j_call: TRBJ2-7; clone_size: NA; d_call: NA; v_call: TRBV13
cdr3_aa: CASSRENGNQPQHF; cdr3_nt: TGTGCCAGCAGCCGGGAAAATGGCAATCAGCCCCAGCATTTT; j_call: TRBJ1-5; clone_size: many; d_call: NA; v_call: TRBV6-5
cdr3_aa: CASSPSGGGSYNEQFF; cdr3_nt: TGTGCCAGCAGCCCGAGCGGGGGGGGCTCCTACAATGAGCAGTTCTTC; j_call: TRBJ2-1; clone_size: NA; d_call: TRBD2; v_call: TRBV5-6
cdr3_aa: CASSLAQTSNTGELFF; cdr3_nt: TGCGCCAGCAGCTTGGCCCAGACTAGCAACACCGGGGAGCTGTTTTTT; j_call: TRBJ2-2; clone_size: many; d_call: TRBD2; v_call: TRBV5-1
cdr3_aa: CASSVNWTARGLFF; cdr3_nt: TGTGCCAGCAGCGTAAACTGGACCGCCCGAGGGCTGTTTTTT; j_call: TRBJ1-4; clone_size: many; d_call: NA; v_call: TRBV9
cdr3_aa: CASSESRVNYGYTF; cdr3_nt: TGCGCCAGCAGTGAGTCGAGGGTTAACTATGGCTACACCTTC; j_call: TRBJ1-2; clone_size: many; d_call: NA; v_call: TRBV3-1
cdr3_aa: CASSPRQGNTEAFF; cdr3_nt: TGTGCCAGCAGCCCCCGACAGGGGAACACTGAAGCTTTCTTT; j_call: TRBJ1-1; clone_size: many; d_call: TRBD1; v_call: TRBV18
cdr3_aa: CASSQALGPRGPSRTGELFF; cdr3_nt: TGTGCCAGCAGCCAAGCATTGGGGCCCCGGGGTCCTAGTAGGACCGGGGAGCTGTTTTTT; j_call: TRBJ2-2; clone_size: few; d_call: NA; v_call: TRBV4-2
cdr3_aa: CASSIGQGYDEQYF; cdr3_nt: TGCGCCAGCAGCATCGGACAGGGGTACGACGAGCAGTACTTC; j_call: TRBJ2-7; clone_size: many; d_call: TRBD1; v_call: TRBV5-1
cdr3_aa: CASSYSSGNEQFF; cdr3_nt: TGTGCCAGCAGTTACTCGAGCGGCAATGAGCAGTTCTTC; j_call: TRBJ2-1; clone_size: NA; d_call: NA; v_call: TRBV6-5
cdr3_aa: CATSRPSGGAYYEQFF; cdr3_nt: TGTGCCACCAGCAGACCCTCTGGCGGGGCATACTATGAGCAGTTCTTC; j_call: TRBJ2-1; clone_size: many; d_call: NA; v_call: TRBV15
cdr3_aa: CASSGNRGGNYGYTF; cdr3_nt: TGCGCCAGCAGTGGTAACAGGGGGGGTAACTATGGCTACACCTTC; j_call: TRBJ1-2; clone_size: many; d_call: TRBD1; v_call: TRBV10-2
cdr3_aa: CASSYSGGAKNIQYF; cdr3_nt: TGTGCCAGCAGTTACTCAGGGGGGGCCAAAAACATTCAGTACTTC; j_call: TRBJ2-4; clone_size: many; d_call: NA; v_call: TRBV6-6
cdr3_aa: CASSSSRYEQYF; cdr3_nt: TGTGCCAGCAGCTCCTCCCGCTACGAGCAGTACTTC; j_call: TRBJ2-7; clone_size: many; d_call: NA; v_call: TRBV5-3
cdr3_aa: CASSFQTSGGADEQYF; cdr3_nt: TGCGCCAGCAGCTTTCAGACTAGCGGGGGGGCAGACGAGCAGTACTTC; j_call: TRBJ2-7; clone_size: many; d_call: TRBD2; v_call: TRBV5-1
cdr3_aa: CASTSGQRLSQFF; cdr3_nt: TGTGCCAGTACCTCCGGACAGCGCCTGTCCCAGTTCTTC; j_call: TRBJ2-1; clone_size: many; d_call: NA; v_call: TRBV19
cdr3_aa: CASSNRPSYEQYF; cdr3_nt: TGTGCCAGTAGTAACAGGCCCTCCTACGAGCAGTACTTC; j_call: TRBJ2-7; clone_size: many; d_call: NA; v_call: TRBV19
cdr3_aa: CSARDIDREGDTQYF; cdr3_nt: TGCAGTGCTAGAGATATAGACAGGGAGGGAGATACGCAGTATTTT; j_call: TRBJ2-3; clone_size: many; d_call: NA; v_call: TRBV20-1
cdr3_aa: CASAPRDSSYEQYF; cdr3_nt: TGTGCCAGCGCCCCCCGGGACAGCTCCTACGAGCAGTACTTC; j_call: TRBJ2-7; clone_size: many; d_call: TRBD1; v_call: TRBV6-5
cdr3_aa: CASNSYGELFF; cdr3_nt: TGTGCCAGCAATTCCTACGGGGAGCTGTTTTTT; j_call: TRBJ2-2; clone_size: many; d_call: NA; v_call: TRBV6-1
cdr3_aa: CASSKDRAFGTQYF; cdr3_nt: TGTGCCAGCAGCAAGGACAGGGCCTTTGGGACCCAGTACTTC; j_call: TRBJ2-5; clone_size: few; d_call: TRBD1; v_call: TRBV5-8
cdr3_aa: CASSQGRRRDQPQHF; cdr3_nt: TGCGCCAGCAGCCAAGGGCGCAGGAGGGATCAGCCCCAGCATTTT; j_call: TRBJ1-5; clone_size: NA; d_call: NA; v_call: TRBV4-3
cdr3_aa: CASSEVSGADTQYF; cdr3_nt: TGTGCCAGCAGTGAAGTTAGCGGCGCAGATACGCAGTATTTT; j_call: TRBJ2-3; clone_size: many; d_call: NA; v_call: TRBV6-4
cdr3_aa: CSVEEQGANTEAFF; cdr3_nt: TGCAGCGTTGAAGAACAGGGGGCGAACACTGAAGCTTTCTTT; j_call: TRBJ1-1; clone_size: many; d_call: TRBD1; v_call: TRBV29-1